Listed here is a single T cell receptor beta chain. This entry is derived from a study of blood T cell repertoires in COVID-19. Across the study: The study drew acute and convalescent COVID-19 samples from the United States, Italy and Spain.

The ends were cut back, 4 bases at V and 1 base at J, with 17 bases in the middle. Germline-derived CDR1 and CDR2 are LNHDA and SQIVND (reference sequence). CDR3 length: 17 residues. Recruitment covered 25 or so US areas and drew participants whose ages spanned about 18 to 100 years. Recovered status in Cohort 3 required two negative PCRs, clearance, or symptom resolution. Methods used by the authors: Counts of nucleated cells, estimated from reference gene primer amplification, were obtained. The table came from immunoSEQ multiplex PCR; TCRdb's copy has only in-frame clones and leaves some out. The V and J calls and the clone size are those of that table, but D and trimming were determined from the DNA. The profile shows about 260,000 clones, 86% of them singletons.

The sequence was collected from a woman aged 45 to 65 who had recovered from COVID-19. The gene calls are TRBV19 and TRBJ2-4; weak D call: TRBD1 (5 bases). The sequenced material came from PBMCs or T cells enriched from blood (not recorded which). The CDR3 sequence is CASSTSWGWDAKNIQYF. CDR3 in DNA: TGTGCCAGTAGTACAAGCTGGGGCTGGGATGCCAAAAACATTCAGTACTTC. Based on the CDR3 plus reference TRBV19 and TRBJ2-4, the full variable domain is DGGITQSPKYLFRKEGQNVTLSCEQNLNHDAMYWYRQDPGQGLRLIYYSQIVNDFQKGDIAEGYSVSREKKESFPLTVTSAQKNPTAFYLCASSTSWGWDAKNIQYFGAGTRLSVL.